In this sample, the clone carrying this TCR beta chain turned up a few times. The antigen is not known. Germline V lookup: CDR1 DFQATT, CDR2 SNEGSKA (reference sequence). The CDR3 runs 16 residues. J lost 7 bases, V lost 3 bases, and 10 bases had no gene match. Diagnostic decisions used clinical symptoms, serum thyroxine and TRAb, thyroid ultrasound and orbital computed tomography. Using more than 8 ml of fresh peripheral blood, PBMCs were prepared. Regions amplified from RNA transcripts were the TCR beta CDR3 regions. HTBI primers were employed in a first-round RT-PCR of the TCR CDR3. From the multiplex PCR reads, TCRdb called clonotypes with MiXCR, one entry per CDR3 protein. The sample carries 600,000 or so distinct CDR3 sequences, around 15% recorded once. The data are from a study of T cells in Graves' hyperthyroidism and ophthalmopathy. Study at large: Peripheral blood was obtained at initial diagnosis, preceding any treatment. Whole-study findings and limits: The model identified upcoming ophthalmopathy a median approximately six months ahead of onset.

J is TRBJ1-4 and V is TRBV20-1, with 11 bases aligning to TRBD1. The sequencing sample was made of blood. The receptor comes from a woman aged 25 to 39 with Graves' hyperthyroidism. Here the CDR3 DNA reads TGCAGTGCTAGTCGCCGGACAGGGGGCGCGGGTGAAAAACTGTTTTTT. Encoded protein: CSASRRTGGAGEKLFF.